What follows describes a single T cell receptor (beta chain). The antigen remains unidentified. This record comes from a study of early T cells in non-severe SARS-CoV-2 infection. Study details: Chains were unpaired, as sequencing was done on bulk RNA from unsorted whole blood.

Unique molecular identifiers tagged individual cDNA molecules. TCRdb recomputed calls from the 5' RACE reads with MiXCR, one row per CDR3 protein. Here the sample spans 40,000 or so distinct CDR3 sequences, around 6% being singletons. Study conclusions and caveats: Anti-spike CD8 responses were favored by VDJdb matching, which missed private and CD4 specificities.

V was pared by 1 base and J by 0 bases, with 10 bases between. CDR3 size: 15 residues. Germline-derived CDR1 and CDR2 are LGHDT and YNNKEL (reference sequence). The chain uses TRBV3-1 and TRBJ2-7; possible D gene TRBD1, 5 bases. The origin of this receptor is an adult who was a healthcare worker with PCR-confirmed SARS-CoV-2 infection or an uninfected control (not recorded which). Sequencing used whole blood. The CDR3 DNA follows: TGTGCCAGCAGCCAAGGGGCAGGGCACTCCTACGAGCAGTACTTC. Translation: CASSQGAGHSYEQYF.